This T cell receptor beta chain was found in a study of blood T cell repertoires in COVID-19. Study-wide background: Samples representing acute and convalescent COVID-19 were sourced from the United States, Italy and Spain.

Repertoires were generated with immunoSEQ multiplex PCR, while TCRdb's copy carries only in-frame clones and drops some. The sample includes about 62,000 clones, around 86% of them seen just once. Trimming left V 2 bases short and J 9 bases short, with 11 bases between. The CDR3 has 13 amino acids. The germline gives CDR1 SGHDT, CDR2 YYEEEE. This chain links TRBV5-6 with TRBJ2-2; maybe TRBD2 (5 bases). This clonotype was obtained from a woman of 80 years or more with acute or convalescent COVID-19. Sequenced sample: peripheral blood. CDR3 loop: CASSFGRVRELFF. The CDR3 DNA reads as TGTGCCAGCAGCTTTGGGCGGGTTCGGGAGCTGTTTTTT.